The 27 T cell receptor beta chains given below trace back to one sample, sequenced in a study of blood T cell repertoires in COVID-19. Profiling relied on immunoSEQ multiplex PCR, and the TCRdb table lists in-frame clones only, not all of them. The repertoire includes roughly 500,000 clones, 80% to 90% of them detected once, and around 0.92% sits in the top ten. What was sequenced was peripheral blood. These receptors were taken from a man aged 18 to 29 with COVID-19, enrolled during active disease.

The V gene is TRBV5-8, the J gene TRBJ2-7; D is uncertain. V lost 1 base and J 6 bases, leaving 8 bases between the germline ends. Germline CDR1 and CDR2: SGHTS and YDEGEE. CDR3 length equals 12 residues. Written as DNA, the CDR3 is TGTGCCAGCAGCTTGTTGTTCTCCGAGCAGTACTTC. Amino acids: CASSLLFSEQYF.

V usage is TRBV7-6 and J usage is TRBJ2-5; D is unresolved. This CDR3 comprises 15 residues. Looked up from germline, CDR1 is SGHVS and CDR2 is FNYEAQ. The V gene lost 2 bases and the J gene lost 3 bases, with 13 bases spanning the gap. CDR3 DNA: TGTGCCAGCAGCTTACGGCTAGTCCCCGAAGAGACCCAGTACTTC. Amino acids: CASSLRLVPEETQYF.

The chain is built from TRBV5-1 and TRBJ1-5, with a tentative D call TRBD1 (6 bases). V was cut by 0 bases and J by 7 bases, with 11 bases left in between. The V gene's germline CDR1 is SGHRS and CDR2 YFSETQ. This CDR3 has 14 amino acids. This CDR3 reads CASSLDTGQQPQHF. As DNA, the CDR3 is TGCGCCAGCAGCTTGGATACAGGGCAGCAGCCCCAGCATTTT.

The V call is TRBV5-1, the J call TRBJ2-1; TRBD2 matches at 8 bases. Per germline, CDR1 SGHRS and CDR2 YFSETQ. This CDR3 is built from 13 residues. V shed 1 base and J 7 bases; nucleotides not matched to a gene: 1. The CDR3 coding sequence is TGCGCCAGCAGCTTGTCTAGCGGGAATGAGCAGTTCTTC. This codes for CASSLSSGNEQFF.

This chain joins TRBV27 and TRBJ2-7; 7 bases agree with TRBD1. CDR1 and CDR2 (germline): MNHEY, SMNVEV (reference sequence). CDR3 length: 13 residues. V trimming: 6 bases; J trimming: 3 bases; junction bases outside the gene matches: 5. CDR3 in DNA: TGTGCCAGCAGGCCGACAGGGAACTACGAGCAGTACTTC. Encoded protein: CASRPTGNYEQYF.

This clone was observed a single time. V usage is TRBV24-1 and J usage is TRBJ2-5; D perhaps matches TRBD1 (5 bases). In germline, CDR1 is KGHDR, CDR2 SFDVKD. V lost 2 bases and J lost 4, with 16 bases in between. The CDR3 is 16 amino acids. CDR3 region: CATSDYAGSVGETQYF. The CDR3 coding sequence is TGTGCCACCAGTGATTATGCAGGGTCTGTAGGAGAGACCCAGTACTTC.

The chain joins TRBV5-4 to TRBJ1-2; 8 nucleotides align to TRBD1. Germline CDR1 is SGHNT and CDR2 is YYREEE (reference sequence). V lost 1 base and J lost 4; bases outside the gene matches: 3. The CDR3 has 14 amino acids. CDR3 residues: CASSLSTGGYGYTF. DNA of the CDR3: TGTGCCAGCAGCTTGTCAACAGGGGGCTATGGCTACACCTTC.

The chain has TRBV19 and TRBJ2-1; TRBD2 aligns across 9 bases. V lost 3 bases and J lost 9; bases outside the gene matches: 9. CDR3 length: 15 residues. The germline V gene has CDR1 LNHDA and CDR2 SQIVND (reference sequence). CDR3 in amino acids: CASSMGGSGSTEQFF. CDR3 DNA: TGTGCCAGTAGTATGGGGGGTAGCGGGAGTACTGAGCAGTTCTTC.

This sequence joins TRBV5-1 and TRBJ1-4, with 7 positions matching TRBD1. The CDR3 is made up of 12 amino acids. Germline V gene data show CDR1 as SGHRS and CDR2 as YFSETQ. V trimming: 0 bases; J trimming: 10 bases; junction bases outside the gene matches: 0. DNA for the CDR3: TGCGCCAGCAGCTTGGCAGGGGGAAAACTGTTTTTT. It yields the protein CASSLAGGKLFF.

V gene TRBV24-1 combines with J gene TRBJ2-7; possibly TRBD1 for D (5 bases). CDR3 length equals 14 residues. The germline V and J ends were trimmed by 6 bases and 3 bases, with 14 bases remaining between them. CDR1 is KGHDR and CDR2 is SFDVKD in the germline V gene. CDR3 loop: CATSSGQGNYEQYF. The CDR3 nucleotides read TGTGCCACCAGTAGTGGGCAGGGCAACTACGAGCAGTACTTC.

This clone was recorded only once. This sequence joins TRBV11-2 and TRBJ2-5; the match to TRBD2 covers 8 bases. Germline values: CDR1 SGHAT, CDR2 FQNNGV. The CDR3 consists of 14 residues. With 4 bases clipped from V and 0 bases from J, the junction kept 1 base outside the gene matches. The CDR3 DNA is TGTGCCAGCAGCTCTAGCGGGTACCAAGAGACCCAGTACTTC. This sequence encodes CASSSSGYQETQYF.

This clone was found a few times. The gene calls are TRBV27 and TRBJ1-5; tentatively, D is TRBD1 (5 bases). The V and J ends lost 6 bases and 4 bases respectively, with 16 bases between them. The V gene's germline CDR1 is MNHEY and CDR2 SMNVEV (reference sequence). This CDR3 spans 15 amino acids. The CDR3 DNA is TGTGCCAGCAGGAACTCTCAGGGATCGAATCAGCCCCAGCATTTT. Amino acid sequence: CASRNSQGSNQPQHF.

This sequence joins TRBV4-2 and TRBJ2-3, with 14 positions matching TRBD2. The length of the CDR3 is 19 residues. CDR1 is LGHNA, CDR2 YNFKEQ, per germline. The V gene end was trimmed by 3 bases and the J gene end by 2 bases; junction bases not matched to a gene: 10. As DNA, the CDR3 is TGTGCCAGCAGCCAGAGGACTAGCGGGGGGTTCTTTTCCACAGATACGCAGTATTTT. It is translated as CASSQRTSGGFFSTDTQYF.

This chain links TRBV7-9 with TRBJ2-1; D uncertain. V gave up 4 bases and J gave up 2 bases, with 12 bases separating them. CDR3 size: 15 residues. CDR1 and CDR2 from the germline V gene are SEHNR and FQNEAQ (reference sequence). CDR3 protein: CASSSDLLPYNEQFF. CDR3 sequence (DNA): TGTGCCAGCAGCTCCGACTTGTTACCCTACAATGAGCAGTTCTTC. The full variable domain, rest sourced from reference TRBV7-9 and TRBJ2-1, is DTGVSQNPRHKITKRGQNVTFRCDPISEHNRLYWYRQTLGQGPEFLTYFQNEAQLEKSRLLSDRFSAERPKGSFSTLEIQRTEQGDSAMYLCASSSDLLPYNEQFFGPGTRLTVL.

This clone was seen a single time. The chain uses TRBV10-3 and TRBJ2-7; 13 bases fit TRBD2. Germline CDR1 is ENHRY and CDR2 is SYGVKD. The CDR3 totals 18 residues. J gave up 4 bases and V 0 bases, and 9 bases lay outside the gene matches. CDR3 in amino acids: CAISESLGLAGVLYEQYF. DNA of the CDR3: TGTGCCATCAGTGAGTCCCTAGGACTAGCGGGAGTCCTATACGAGCAGTACTTC.

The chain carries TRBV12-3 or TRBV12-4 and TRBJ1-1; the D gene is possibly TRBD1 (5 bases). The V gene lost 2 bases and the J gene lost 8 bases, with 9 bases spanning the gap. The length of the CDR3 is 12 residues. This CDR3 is CASSLFQGEAFF. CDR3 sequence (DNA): TGTGCCAGCAGTTTATTCCAGGGAGAAGCTTTCTTT.

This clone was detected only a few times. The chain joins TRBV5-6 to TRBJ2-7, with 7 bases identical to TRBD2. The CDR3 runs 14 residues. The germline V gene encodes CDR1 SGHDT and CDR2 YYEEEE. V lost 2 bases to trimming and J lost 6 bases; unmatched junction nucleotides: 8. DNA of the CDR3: TGTGCCAGCAGCTTACCGGGGGGTCCCGTCGAGCAGTACTTC. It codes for CASSLPGGPVEQYF.

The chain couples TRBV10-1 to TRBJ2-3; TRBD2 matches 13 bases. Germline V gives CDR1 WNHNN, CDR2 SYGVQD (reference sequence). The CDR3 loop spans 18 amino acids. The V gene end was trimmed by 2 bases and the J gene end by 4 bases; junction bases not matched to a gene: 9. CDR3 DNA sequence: TGCGCCAGCAGTGAGACCCTCGGGACTAGCGGGGCCGCAGATACGCAGTATTTT. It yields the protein CASSETLGTSGAADTQYF.

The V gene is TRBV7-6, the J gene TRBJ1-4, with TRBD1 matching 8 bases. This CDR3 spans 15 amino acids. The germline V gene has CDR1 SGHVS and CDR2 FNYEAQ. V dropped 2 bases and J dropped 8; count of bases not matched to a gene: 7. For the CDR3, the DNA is TGTGCCAGCAGCTTATTACAGGGGGTAGGGGAAAAACTGTTTTTT. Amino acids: CASSLLQGVGEKLFF.

The CDR3: CASSSGQNTGELFF. CDR3 nucleotide sequence: TGCGCCAGCAGCTCGGGACAGAACACCGGGGAGCTGTTTTTT. V gene TRBV5-1 combines with J gene TRBJ2-2, with D perhaps TRBD1 (6 bases). V was trimmed by 3 bases and J by 1 base, leaving 7 bases between them. The CDR3 covers 14 residues. Germline assignment: CDR1 SGHRS and CDR2 YFSETQ. Using reference TRBV5-1 and TRBJ2-2 for the parts outside the CDR3, the full variable domain is KAGVTQTPRYLIKTRGQQVTLSCSPISGHRSVSWYQQTPGQGLQFLFEYFSETQRNKGNFPGRFSGRQFSNSRSEMNVSTLELGDSALYLCASSSGQNTGELFFGEGSRLTVL.

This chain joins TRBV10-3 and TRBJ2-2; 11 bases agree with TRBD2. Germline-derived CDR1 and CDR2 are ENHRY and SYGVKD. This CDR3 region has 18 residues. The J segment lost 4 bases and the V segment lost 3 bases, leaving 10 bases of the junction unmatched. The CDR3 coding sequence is TGTGCCATCAGTGAACCACTAGCGGGGGCCGCGGGCACCGGGGAGCTGTTTTTT. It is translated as CAISEPLAGAAGTGELFF.

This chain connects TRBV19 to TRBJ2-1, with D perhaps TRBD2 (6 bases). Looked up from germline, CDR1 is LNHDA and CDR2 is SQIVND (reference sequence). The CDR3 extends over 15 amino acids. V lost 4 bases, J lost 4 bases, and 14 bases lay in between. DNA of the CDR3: TGTGCCAGTAGTACCCAGAGGGAGGCATACAATGAGCAGTTCTTC. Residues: CASSTQREAYNEQFF.

The chain's CDR3 is CASSPGLAGELFF. The CDR3, as DNA: TGTGCCAGCAGCCCCGGACTGGCCGGGGAGCTGTTTTTT. The chain has TRBV5-4 and TRBJ2-2; D possibly corresponds to TRBD2 (5 bases). The CDR3 totals 13 residues. Trimming stripped 4 bases from V and 6 bases from J, with 10 bases between. Germline loops: CDR1 SGHNT, CDR2 YYREEE (reference sequence).

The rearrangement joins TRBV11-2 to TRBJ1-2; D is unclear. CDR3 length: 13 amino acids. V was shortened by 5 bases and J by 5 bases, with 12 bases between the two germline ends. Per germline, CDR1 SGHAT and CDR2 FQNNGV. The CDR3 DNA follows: TGTGCCAGCAGCGTGGAGCGGGGTTATGGCTACACCTTC. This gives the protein CASSVERGYGYTF.

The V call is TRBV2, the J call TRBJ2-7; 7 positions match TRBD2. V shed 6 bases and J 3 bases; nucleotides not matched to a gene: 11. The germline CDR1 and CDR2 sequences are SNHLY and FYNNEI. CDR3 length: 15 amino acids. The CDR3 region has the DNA TGTGCCAGCAGATGGGAGCGGGGACTACTCTACGAGCAGTACTTC. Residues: CASRWERGLLYEQYF.

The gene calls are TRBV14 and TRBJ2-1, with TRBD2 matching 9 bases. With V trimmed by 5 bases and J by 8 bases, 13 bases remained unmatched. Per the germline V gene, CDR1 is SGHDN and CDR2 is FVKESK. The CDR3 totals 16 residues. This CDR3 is CASSSTPGLAIDEQFF. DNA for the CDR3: TGTGCCAGCAGCTCAACACCGGGACTAGCTATAGATGAGCAGTTCTTC. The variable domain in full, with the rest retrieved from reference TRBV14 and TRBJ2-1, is EAGVTQFPSHSVIEKGQTVTLRCDPISGHDNLYWYRRVMGKEIKFLLHFVKESKQDESGMPNNRFLAERTGGTYSTLKVQPAELEDSGVYFCASSSTPGLAIDEQFFGPGTRLTVL.

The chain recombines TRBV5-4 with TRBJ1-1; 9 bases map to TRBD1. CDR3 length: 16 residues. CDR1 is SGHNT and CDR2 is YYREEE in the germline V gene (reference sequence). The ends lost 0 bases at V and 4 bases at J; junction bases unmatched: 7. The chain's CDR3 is CASSLAKNRGRTEAFF. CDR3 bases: TGTGCCAGCAGCTTGGCAAAGAACAGGGGGCGCACTGAAGCTTTCTTT.